One and the same sample provided the 5 T cell receptor beta chains below, sequenced in a study of control samples from healthy donors and cancer patients. The method was immunoSEQ multiplex PCR; TCRdb's version includes in-frame clones alone and lacks a portion of them. Among over 150,000 clones listed, around 94% were seen once. Sample: PBMCs. All receptors come from a man between 60 and 70 years old with colorectal cancer.

This chain's CDR3 is CASSSGTGVTEAFF. In DNA form, the CDR3 reads TGTGCCAGCAGCTCCGGGACAGGGGTCACTGAAGCTTTCTTT. This sequence joins TRBV11-2 and TRBJ1-1, with 10 bases lining up with TRBD1. V gave up 4 bases and J gave up 4 bases; unmatched junction bases: 3. Per germline, CDR1 SGHAT and CDR2 FQNNGV. The CDR3 extends over 14 amino acids. Variable domain in full (rest from reference TRBV11-2 and TRBJ1-1): EAGVAQSPRYKIIEKRQSVAFWCNPISGHATLYWYQQILGQGPKLLIQFQNNGVVDDSQLPKDRFSAERLKGVDSTLKIQPAKLEDSAVYLCASSSGTGVTEAFFGQGTRLTVV.

The chain uses TRBV6-5 and TRBJ2-3; the match to TRBD2 covers 7 bases. CDR3 size: 16 residues. CDR1 is MNHEY, CDR2 SVGAGI, per germline. Trimming took 2 bases from V and 1 from J; bases not matched to a gene: 6. This CDR3 reads CASSYVGGGGTDTQYF. The CDR3 coding sequence is TGTGCCAGCAGTTACGTTGGCGGGGGAGGCACAGATACGCAGTATTTT.

The chain joins TRBV4-3 to TRBJ2-5, with TRBD2 matching over 12 bases. Trimming removed 0 bases from V and 1 base from J; junction bases left unmatched: 6. Per the germline V gene, CDR1 is LGHNA and CDR2 is YSLEER. The CDR3 has 18 amino acids. CDR3 DNA sequence: TGCGCCAGCAGCCAAGATCTAGCGGGGGGGCCTGGCCAAGAGACCCAGTACTTC. Translated: CASSQDLAGGPGQETQYF.

The chain is built from TRBV6-5 and TRBJ2-3, with D unresolved. Germline CDR1 MNHEY, CDR2 SVGAGI. The V and J ends lost 0 bases and 0 bases respectively, with 10 bases between them. This CDR3 is built from 16 residues. CDR3 sequence reads: CASSYSAYPSTDTQYF. In DNA, the CDR3 is TGTGCCAGCAGTTACTCCGCCTATCCTAGCACAGATACGCAGTATTTT.

The chain employs TRBV19 and TRBJ2-5, with TRBD2 matching over 9 bases. Germline values: CDR1 LNHDA, CDR2 SQIVND (reference sequence). The CDR3 is made up of 14 amino acids. Trimming cost V 5 bases and J 3 bases; bases outside gene matches: 4. This CDR3 is CASSATSGKETQYF. CDR3 coding DNA: TGTGCCAGTAGTGCGACTAGCGGAAAAGAGACCCAGTACTTC. Together with reference TRBV19 and TRBJ2-5, the CDR3 gives the full variable domain: DGGITQSPKYLFRKEGQNVTLSCEQNLNHDAMYWYRQDPGQGLRLIYYSQIVNDFQKGDIAEGYSVSREKKESFPLTVTSAQKNPTAFYLCASSATSGKETQYFGPGTRLLVL.